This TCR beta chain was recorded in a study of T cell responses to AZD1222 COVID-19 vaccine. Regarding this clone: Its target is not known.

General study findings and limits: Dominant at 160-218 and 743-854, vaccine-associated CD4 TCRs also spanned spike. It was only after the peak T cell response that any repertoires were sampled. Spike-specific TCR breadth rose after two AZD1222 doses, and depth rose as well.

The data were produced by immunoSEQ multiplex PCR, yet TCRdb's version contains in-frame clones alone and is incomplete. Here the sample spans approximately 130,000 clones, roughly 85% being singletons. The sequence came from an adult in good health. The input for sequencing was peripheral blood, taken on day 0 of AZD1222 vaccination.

CDR3 in amino acids: CASSRGRGRQPQHF. DNA of the CDR3: TGTGCCAGCAGTCGAGGGAGGGGCAGGCAGCCCCAGCATTTT. The rearrangement uses TRBV28 and TRBJ1-5; D is perhaps TRBD1 (5 bases). Germline V gene lookup returns CDR1 MDHEN and CDR2 SYDVKM. Trimming cost V 5 bases and J 7 bases, with 15 bases left between them. The length of the CDR3 is 14 residues.